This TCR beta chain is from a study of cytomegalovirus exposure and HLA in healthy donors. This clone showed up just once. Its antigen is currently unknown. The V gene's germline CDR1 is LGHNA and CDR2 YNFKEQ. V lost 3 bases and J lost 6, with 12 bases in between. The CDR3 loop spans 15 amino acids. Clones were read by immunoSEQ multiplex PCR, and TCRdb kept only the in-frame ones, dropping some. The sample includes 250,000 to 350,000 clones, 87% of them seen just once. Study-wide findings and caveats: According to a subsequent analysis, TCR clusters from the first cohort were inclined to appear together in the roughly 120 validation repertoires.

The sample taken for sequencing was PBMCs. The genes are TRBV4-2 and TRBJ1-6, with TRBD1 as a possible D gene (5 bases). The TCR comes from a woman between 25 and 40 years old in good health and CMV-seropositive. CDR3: CASSHPDRANSPLHF. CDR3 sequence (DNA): TGTGCCAGCAGCCATCCTGACAGAGCTAATTCACCCCTCCACTTT.